This T cell receptor (beta chain) comes out of a study of T cell repertoires in cytomegalovirus infection. Looked up from germline, CDR1 is SGHAT and CDR2 is FQDESV (reference sequence). The CDR3 spans 13 residues. V dropped 5 bases and J dropped 1 base, with 8 bases sitting between them. TCRdb reprocessed the reads with MiXCR, giving one entry per CDR3 protein. Here the sample spans about 920,000 distinct CDR3 sequences, approximately 30% being singletons. This clonotype appeared many times. No antigen is known for it. The sequence derives from a human donor in good health (CMV status not recorded). Some clones in this sample may be carry-over from other donors' samples. The sequenced sample was cultured CD8+ T cells from PBMCs, obtained from culture after CMV antigen stimulation. This chain joins TRBV11-1 and TRBJ1-1; the D is unclear. The CDR3 sequence is CASSPHPNTEAFF. CDR3 in DNA: TGTGCCAGCAGCCCTCACCCGAACACTGAAGCTTTCTTT.